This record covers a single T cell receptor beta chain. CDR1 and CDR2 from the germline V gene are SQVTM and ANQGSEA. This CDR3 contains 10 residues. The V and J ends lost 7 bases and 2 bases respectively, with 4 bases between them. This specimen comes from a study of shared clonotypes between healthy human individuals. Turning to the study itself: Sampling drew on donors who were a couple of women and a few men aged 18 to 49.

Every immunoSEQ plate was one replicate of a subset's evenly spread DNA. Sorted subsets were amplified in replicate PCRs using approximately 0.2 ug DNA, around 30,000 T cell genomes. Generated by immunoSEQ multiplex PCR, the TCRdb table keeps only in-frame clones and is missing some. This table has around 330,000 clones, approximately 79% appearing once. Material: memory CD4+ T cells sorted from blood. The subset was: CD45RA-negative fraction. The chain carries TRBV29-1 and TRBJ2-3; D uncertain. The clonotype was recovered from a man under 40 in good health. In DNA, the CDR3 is TGCAGCGGATTCACAGATACGCAGTATTTT. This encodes CSGFTDTQYF.